These 20 T cell receptor beta chains came from one sample sequenced in a study of blood T cell repertoires in COVID-19. The method was immunoSEQ multiplex PCR; TCRdb's version includes in-frame clones alone and lacks a portion of them. The sample records roughly 210,000 clones, about nine tenths being singletons. The specimen was PBMCs or T cells enriched from blood (not recorded which). These TCRs come from a man aged 25-45 years in a cohort exposed to, infected with or recovered from COVID-19 (not recorded which).

This clone was seen just once. This chain connects TRBV9 to TRBJ2-2; TRBD2 agrees at 8 bases. CDR3 size: 16 residues. The germline V gene encodes CDR1 SGDLS and CDR2 YYNGEE. V lost 0 bases and J lost 6; bases outside the gene matches: 7. In DNA form, the CDR3 reads TGTGCCAGCAGCGTAGGCCCGGGAGGGCCGTCCGGGGAGCTGTTTTTT. It is translated as CASSVGPGGPSGELFF. Full variable domain (remainder filled in from reference TRBV9 and TRBJ2-2): DSGVTQTPKHLITATGQRVTLRCSPRSGDLSVYWYQQSLDQGLQFLIQYYNGEERAKGNILERFSAQQFPDLHSELNLSSLELGDSALYFCASSVGPGGPSGELFFGEGSRLTVL.

The chain is built from TRBV29-1 and TRBJ1-1; D call uncertain. Germline-derived CDR1 and CDR2 are SQVTM and ANQGSEA. The CDR3 is made up of 11 amino acids. The CDR3 protein is CGREWDTEAFF. The CDR3 nucleotides are TGCGGGAGGGAGTGGGACACTGAAGCTTTCTTT.

The rearrangement uses TRBV5-4 and TRBJ2-3; a possible D gene is TRBD2 (6 bases). The germline CDR1 and CDR2 sequences are SGHNT and YYREEE (reference sequence). Trimming stripped 2 bases from V and 0 bases from J, with 16 bases between. The CDR3 spans 17 residues. In DNA, the CDR3 is TGTGCCAGCAGCTTAGCCCCTAGCGCTTCTAGCACAGATACGCAGTATTTT. It specifies CASSLAPSASSTDTQYF. The complete variable domain, with remaining parts taken from reference TRBV5-4 and TRBJ2-3, reads ETGVTQSPTHLIKTRGQQVTLRCSSQSGHNTVSWYQQALGQGPQFIFQYYREEENGRGNFPPRFSGLQFPNYSSELNVNALELDDSALYLCASSLAPSASSTDTQYFGPGTRLTVL.

This chain uses TRBV6-5 with TRBJ1-2, with 8 bases lining up with TRBD1. Germline lookup yields CDR1 MNHEY and CDR2 SVGAGI. CDR3 length: 15 residues. The V segment lost 0 bases and the J segment 8 bases; nucleotides outside the gene matches: 8. Written as DNA, the CDR3 is TGTGCCAGCAGTTACTCGCTCCAGGGGGCTCTGGGCTACACCTTC. It specifies CASSYSLQGALGYTF.

The chain joins TRBV5-1 to TRBJ1-2; unclear D gene. Between the trimmed V and J ends, which lost 0 bases and 6 bases, there was a span of 12 bases. Germline V gives CDR1 SGHRS, CDR2 YFSETQ. The CDR3 contains 14 residues. CDR3 in DNA: TGCGCCAGCAGCTTGGGTCACGCCGCGGATGGCTACACCTTC. Its translation: CASSLGHAADGYTF.

The J gene is TRBJ2-2, the V gene TRBV6-5, with D uncertain. The length of the CDR3 is 15 residues. With 2 bases removed from V and 6 bases from J, the gap between germline ends came to 13 bases. In germline, CDR1 is MNHEY, CDR2 SVGAGI. This CDR3 is CASSYTSGLSGELFF. Written as DNA, the CDR3 is TGTGCCAGCAGTTACACAAGTGGGCTTTCCGGGGAGCTGTTTTTT.

The V and J genes are TRBV6-1 and TRBJ2-5, with 8 bases matching TRBD2. The germline CDR1 and CDR2 sequences are MNHNS and SASEGT. With 2 bases clipped from V and 3 bases from J, the junction kept 11 bases outside the gene matches. The CDR3 loop spans 17 amino acids. Written as DNA, the CDR3 is TGTGCCAGCAGTGAAAGATCCCCCGGGGGGGGGAAAGAGACCCAGTACTTC. Translation: CASSERSPGGGKETQYF.

This clone showed up just once. This rearrangement joins TRBV7-2 to TRBJ2-7, with TRBD2 matching over 10 bases. Germline-derived CDR1 and CDR2 are SGHTA and FQGNSA. The trim removed 5 bases at V and 0 bases at J, leaving 7 bases unmatched. The CDR3 sequence is 16 residues long. The CDR3 region is CASSQLAGPSSYEQYF. CDR3 nucleotide sequence: TGTGCCAGCAGCCAACTAGCGGGGCCATCCTCCTACGAGCAGTACTTC.

V and J are TRBV29-1 and TRBJ1-1; 7 positions agree with TRBD1. V gave up 8 bases and J gave up 0 bases; unmatched junction bases: 12. In germline, CDR1 is SQVTM, CDR2 ANQGSEA. This CDR3 contains 15 residues. The CDR3 spells CSIYKDRNVNTEAFF. DNA for the CDR3: TGCAGCATATATAAGGACAGGAATGTGAACACTGAAGCTTTCTTT.

The chain links TRBV6-5 to TRBJ1-3, with D possibly TRBD1 on 5 matching bases. Per the germline V gene, CDR1 is MNHEY and CDR2 is SVGAGI. The CDR3 extends over 14 amino acids. V dropped 5 bases and J dropped 3 bases, with 11 bases sitting between them. As DNA, the CDR3 is TGTGCCAGCAGTCCCCTAGGGGATGGAAACACCATATATTTT. As protein: CASSPLGDGNTIYF.

The sample holds one count of this clone. The gene calls are TRBV6-5 and TRBJ1-1; weak D call: TRBD1 (5 bases). V dropped 4 bases and J dropped 4 bases, with 16 bases sitting between them. The CDR3 has 15 amino acids. The V gene's germline CDR1 is MNHEY and CDR2 SVGAGI. CDR3 coding DNA: TGTGCCAGCAGTTCCGGGTGGGGCAGACTCACTGAAGCTTTCTTT. Its translation is CASSSGWGRLTEAFF.

The V call is TRBV28, the J call TRBJ1-6, with 7 positions matching TRBD1. With V trimmed by 6 bases and J by 0 bases, 14 bases remained unmatched. Looked up from germline, CDR1 is MDHEN and CDR2 is SYDVKM. CDR3 length equals 19 residues. The DNA for the CDR3 is TGTGCCAGCAGGCATCCGCTGGGACAGAAGAGCTCCTATAATTCACCCCTCCACTTT. As protein: CASRHPLGQKSSYNSPLHF.

The chain has TRBV24-1 and TRBJ1-2, with D maybe TRBD1 (6 bases). CDR1 and CDR2 (germline): KGHDR, SFDVKD. The germline V and J ends were trimmed by 0 bases and 8 bases, with 12 bases remaining between them. The length of the CDR3 is 14 residues. The DNA for the CDR3 is TGTGCCACCAGTGATTTGCGGACAGTCGGGGGCTACACCTTC. Translating gives CATSDLRTVGGYTF.

This chain joins TRBV5-6 and TRBJ1-2, with TRBD1 matching over 7 bases. J was trimmed by 7 bases and V by 2 bases; bases with no gene match: 5. The CDR3 has 13 residues. The germline gives CDR1 SGHDT, CDR2 YYEEEE. The CDR3 reads CASSLGGSTGYTF. The CDR3 bases are TGTGCCAGCAGCTTAGGGGGCAGCACTGGCTACACCTTC.

The rearrangement uses TRBV27 and TRBJ2-7; 7 bases map to TRBD1. V was clipped by 3 bases and J by 4 bases; unmatched bases: 9. Germline V gene data show CDR1 as MNHEY and CDR2 as SMNVEV (reference sequence). This CDR3 spans 15 amino acids. CDR3 bases: TGTGCCAGCAGTTTCGTGATAGGGGGCCGGTACGAGCAGTACTTC. It translates to CASSFVIGGRYEQYF.

This clone has just one count. The J gene is TRBJ1-1, the V gene TRBV7-9, with no clear D. Germline V gives CDR1 SEHNR, CDR2 FQNEAQ (reference sequence). CDR3 length: 15 amino acids. Trimming stripped 5 bases from V and 5 bases from J, with 18 bases between. The CDR3 reads CASSADPGDGTEAFF. CDR3 DNA: TGTGCCAGCAGCGCAGATCCCGGGGATGGGACTGAAGCTTTCTTT. Full variable domain (missing parts from reference TRBV7-9 and TRBJ1-1): DTGVSQNPRHKITKRGQNVTFRCDPISEHNRLYWYRQTLGQGPEFLTYFQNEAQLEKSRLLSDRFSAERPKGSFSTLEIQRTEQGDSAMYLCASSADPGDGTEAFFGQGTRLTVV.

This chain joins TRBV5-1 and TRBJ2-7; 7 bases fit TRBD1. The CDR3 covers 15 residues. Germline loops: CDR1 SGHRS, CDR2 YFSETQ. Trimming removed 4 bases from V and 1 base from J; junction bases left unmatched: 8. As DNA, the CDR3 is TGCGCCAGCAGCCGCCCCGAGGGGGCGTCCTACGAGCAGTACTTC. Protein product: CASSRPEGASYEQYF. The full variable domain, rest sourced from reference TRBV5-1 and TRBJ2-7, is KAGVTQTPRYLIKTRGQQVTLSCSPISGHRSVSWYQQTPGQGLQFLFEYFSETQRNKGNFPGRFSGRQFSNSRSEMNVSTLELGDSALYLCASSRPEGASYEQYFGPGTRLTVT.

The chain has TRBV2 and TRBJ2-1; D not certain. Germline V gene sequence: CDR1 SNHLY, CDR2 FYNNEI. Trimming took off 2 bases at V and 5 bases at J, with 4 bases between the two ends. This CDR3 spans 12 amino acids. The CDR3 coding sequence is TGTGCCAGCAGTGAACGCGACAATGAGCAGTTCTTC. It codes for CASSERDNEQFF.

Of note for this clone: This same CDR3 is encoded by further DNA sequences in the sample. The rearrangement uses TRBV5-1 and TRBJ2-1; TRBD2 matches 7 bases. This CDR3 is 16 amino acids long. J lost 0 bases, V lost 0 bases, and 3 bases had no gene match. Germline assignment: CDR1 SGHRS and CDR2 YFSETQ. CDR3: CASSLGGGSSYNEQFF. In DNA form, the CDR3 reads TGCGCCAGCAGCTTGGGTGGCGGGAGCTCCTACAATGAGCAGTTCTTC.

The V and J genes are TRBV19 and TRBJ2-7, with D possibly being TRBD1 (5 bases). Germline V gene sequence: CDR1 LNHDA, CDR2 SQIVND (reference sequence). V lost 1 base, J lost 5 bases, and 15 bases lay in between. The CDR3 spans 15 residues. This CDR3 reads CASSIVAGRGNEQYF. The DNA for the CDR3 is TGTGCCAGTAGTATAGTCGCCGGAAGGGGCAACGAGCAGTACTTC.